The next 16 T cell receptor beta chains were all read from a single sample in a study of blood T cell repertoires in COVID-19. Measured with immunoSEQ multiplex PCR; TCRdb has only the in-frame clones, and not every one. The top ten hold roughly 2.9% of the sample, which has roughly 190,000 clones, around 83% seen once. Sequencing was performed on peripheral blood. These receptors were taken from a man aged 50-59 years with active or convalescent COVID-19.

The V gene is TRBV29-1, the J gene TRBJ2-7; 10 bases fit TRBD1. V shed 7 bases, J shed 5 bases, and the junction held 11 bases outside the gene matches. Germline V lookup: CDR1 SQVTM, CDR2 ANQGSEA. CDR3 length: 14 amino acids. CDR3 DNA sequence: TGCAGCGCTGGGGGACAGGGGCCATTGGACGAGCAGTACTTC. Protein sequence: CSAGGQGPLDEQYF.

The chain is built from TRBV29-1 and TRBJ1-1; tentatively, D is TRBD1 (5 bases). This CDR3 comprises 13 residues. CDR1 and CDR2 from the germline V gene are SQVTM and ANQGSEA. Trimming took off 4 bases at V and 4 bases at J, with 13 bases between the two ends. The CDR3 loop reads CSVGGGGGTEAFF. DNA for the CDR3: TGCAGCGTTGGGGGGGGTGGAGGCACTGAAGCTTTCTTT.

The CDR3 sequence is CASSHMGAHYEQYF. The CDR3 DNA sequence: TGTGCCAGCAGCCATATGGGGGCCCACTACGAGCAGTACTTC. This sequence joins TRBV7-8 and TRBJ2-7; TRBD1 is a possible D gene (6 bases). V was clipped by 5 bases and J by 3 bases, with 14 bases between them. The CDR3 loop spans 14 amino acids. Germline V lookup: CDR1 SGHVS, CDR2 FQNEAQ.

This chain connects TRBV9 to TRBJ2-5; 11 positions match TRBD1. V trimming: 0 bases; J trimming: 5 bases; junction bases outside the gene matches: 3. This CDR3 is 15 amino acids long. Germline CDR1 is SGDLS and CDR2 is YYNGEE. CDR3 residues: CASSVGTGGDETQYF. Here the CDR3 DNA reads TGTGCCAGCAGCGTAGGGACAGGGGGCGATGAGACCCAGTACTTC.

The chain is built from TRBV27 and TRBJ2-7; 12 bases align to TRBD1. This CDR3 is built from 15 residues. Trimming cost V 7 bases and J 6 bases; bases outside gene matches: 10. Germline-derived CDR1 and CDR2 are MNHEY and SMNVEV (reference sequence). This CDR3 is CASTGLGQGAGEQYF. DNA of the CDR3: TGTGCCAGCACGGGCCTGGGACAGGGGGCGGGCGAGCAGTACTTC.

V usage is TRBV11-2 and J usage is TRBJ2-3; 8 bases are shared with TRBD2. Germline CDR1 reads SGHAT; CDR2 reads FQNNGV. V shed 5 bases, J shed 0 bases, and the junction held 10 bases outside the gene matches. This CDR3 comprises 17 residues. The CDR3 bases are TGTGCCAGCAGCAAGTCGTTAGCGGGACTCAGCACAGATACGCAGTATTTT. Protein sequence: CASSKSLAGLSTDTQYF.

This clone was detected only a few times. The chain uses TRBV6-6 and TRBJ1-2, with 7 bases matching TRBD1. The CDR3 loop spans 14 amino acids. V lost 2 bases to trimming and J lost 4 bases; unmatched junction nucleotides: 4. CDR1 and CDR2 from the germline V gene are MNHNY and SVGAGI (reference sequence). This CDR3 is CASSYGTVVYGYTF. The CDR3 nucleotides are TGTGCCAGCAGTTACGGGACAGTCGTCTATGGCTACACCTTC.

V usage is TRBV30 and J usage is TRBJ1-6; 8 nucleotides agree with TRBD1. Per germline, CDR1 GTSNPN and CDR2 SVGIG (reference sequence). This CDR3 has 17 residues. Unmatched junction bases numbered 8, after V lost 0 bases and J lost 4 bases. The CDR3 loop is CAWSVPAGGQYNSPLHF. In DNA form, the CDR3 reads TGTGCCTGGAGTGTACCGGCAGGGGGCCAATATAATTCACCCCTCCACTTT.

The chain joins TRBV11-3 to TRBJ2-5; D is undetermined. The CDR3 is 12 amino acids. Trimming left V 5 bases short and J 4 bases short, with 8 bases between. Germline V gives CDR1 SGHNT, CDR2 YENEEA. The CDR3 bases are TGTGCCAGCAGCCTCCCGGGAGAGACCCAGTACTTC. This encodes CASSLPGETQYF.

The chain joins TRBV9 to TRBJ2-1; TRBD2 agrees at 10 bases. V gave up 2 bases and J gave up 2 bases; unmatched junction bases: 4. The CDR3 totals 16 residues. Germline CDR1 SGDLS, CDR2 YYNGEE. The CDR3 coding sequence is TGTGCCAGCAGCGTTCTAGCGGGAGTGGCCTACAATGAGCAGTTCTTC. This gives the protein CASSVLAGVAYNEQFF.

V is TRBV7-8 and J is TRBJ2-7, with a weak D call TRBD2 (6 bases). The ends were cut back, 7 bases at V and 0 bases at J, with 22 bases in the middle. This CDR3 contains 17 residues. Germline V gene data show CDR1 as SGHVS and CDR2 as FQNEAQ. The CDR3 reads CASNQRGGTSSSYEQYF. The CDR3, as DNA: TGTGCCAGCAACCAAAGGGGAGGCACCTCGAGCTCCTACGAGCAGTACTTC.

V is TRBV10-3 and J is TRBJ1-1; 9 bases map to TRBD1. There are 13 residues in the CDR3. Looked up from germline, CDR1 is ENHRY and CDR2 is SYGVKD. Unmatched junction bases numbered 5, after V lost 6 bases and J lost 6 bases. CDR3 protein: CAIRRTGDAEAFF. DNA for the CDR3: TGTGCCATCAGACGGACAGGGGATGCTGAAGCTTTCTTT.

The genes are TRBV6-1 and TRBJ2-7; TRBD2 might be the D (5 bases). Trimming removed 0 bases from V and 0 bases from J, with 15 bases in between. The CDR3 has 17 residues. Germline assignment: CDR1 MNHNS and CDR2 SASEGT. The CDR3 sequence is CASSEAGDGGLSYEQYF. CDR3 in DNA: TGTGCCAGCAGTGAAGCCGGCGACGGAGGACTCTCCTACGAGCAGTACTTC.

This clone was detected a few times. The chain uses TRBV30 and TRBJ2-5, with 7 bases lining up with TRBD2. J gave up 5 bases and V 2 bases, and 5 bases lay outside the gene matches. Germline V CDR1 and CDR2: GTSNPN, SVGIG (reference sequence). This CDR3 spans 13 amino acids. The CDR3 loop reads CAWSKGRGETQYF. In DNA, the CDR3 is TGTGCCTGGAGTAAGGGGCGGGGGGAGACCCAGTACTTC.

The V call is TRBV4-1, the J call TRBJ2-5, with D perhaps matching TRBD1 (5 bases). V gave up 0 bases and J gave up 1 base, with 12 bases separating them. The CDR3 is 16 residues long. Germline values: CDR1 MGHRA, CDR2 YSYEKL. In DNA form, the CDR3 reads TGCGCCAGCAGCCAAGATACAGGCAGGCTCCAAGAGACCCAGTACTTC. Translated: CASSQDTGRLQETQYF.

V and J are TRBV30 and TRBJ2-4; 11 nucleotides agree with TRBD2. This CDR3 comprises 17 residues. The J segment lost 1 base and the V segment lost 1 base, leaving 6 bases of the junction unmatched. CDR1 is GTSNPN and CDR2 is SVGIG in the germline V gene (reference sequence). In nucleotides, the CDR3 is TGTGCCTGGAGTGACATTAGCGGGGGGGCCGCCAAAAACATTCAGTACTTC. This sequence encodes CAWSDISGGAAKNIQYF.